The clone carrying this TCR beta chain was seen a few times. Its antigen is as yet unknown. The read finishes 3 residues shy of the CDR3 end, and the germline J gene is used to complete it. This record comes from a study of T cell clonality in common variable immunodeficiency. Study observations and caveats: Common variable immunodeficiency TCR beta sequences reportedly had fewer deletions and N-nucleotide insertions. T cell subpopulation sequencing would be needed to explain CVID clonality. CVID subjects shared fewer TCRbeta clones than healthy controls did. Compared with healthy controls, CVID subjects showed increased TCRbeta clonality, mostly in about a third.

Blood samples were heparinized, roughly 4.5 to 8.5 ml per donor. This CDR3 contains 15 residues. From germline, CDR1 is SGHRS and CDR2 YFSETQ. V was shortened by 0 bases and J by 0 bases, with 8 bases between the two germline ends. The repertoire was sequenced with immunoSEQ multiplex PCR; TCRdb's copy has only in-frame clones and lacks some. The table records about 26,000 clones without singletons, the ten largest covering nearly 25%. This TCR came from a human donor with common variable immunodeficiency. The sample consisted of peripheral blood mononuclear cells. The chain combines TRBV5-1 with TRBJ2-3, with D tentatively TRBD1 (6 bases). CDR3 in amino acids: CASSLGQDSTDTQYF. The CDR3 bases that were read are TGCGCCAGCAGCTTGGGACAGGATAGCACAGATACG. The complete variable domain, with remaining parts taken from reference TRBV5-1 and TRBJ2-3, reads KAGVTQTPRYLIKTRGQQVTLSCSPISGHRSVSWYQQTPGQGLQFLFEYFSETQRNKGNFPGRFSGRQFSNSRSEMNVSTLELGDSALYLCASSLGQDSTDTQYFGPGTRLTVL.